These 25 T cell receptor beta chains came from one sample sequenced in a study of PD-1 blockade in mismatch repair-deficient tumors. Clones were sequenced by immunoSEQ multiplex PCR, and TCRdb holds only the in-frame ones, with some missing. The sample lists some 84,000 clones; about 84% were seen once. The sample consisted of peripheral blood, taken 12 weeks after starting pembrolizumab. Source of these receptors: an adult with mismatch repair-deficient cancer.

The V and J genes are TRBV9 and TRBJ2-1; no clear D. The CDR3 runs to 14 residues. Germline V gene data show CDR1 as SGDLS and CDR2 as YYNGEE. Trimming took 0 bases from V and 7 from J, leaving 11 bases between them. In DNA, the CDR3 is TGTGCCAGCAGCGTAGCTTTTGATCGGAATGAGCAGTTCTTC. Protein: CASSVAFDRNEQFF.

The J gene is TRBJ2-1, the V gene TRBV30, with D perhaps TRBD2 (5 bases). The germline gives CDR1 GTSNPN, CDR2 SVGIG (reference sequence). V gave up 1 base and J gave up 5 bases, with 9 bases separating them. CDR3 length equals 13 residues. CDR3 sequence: CAWSGDYDNEQFF. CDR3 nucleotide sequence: TGTGCCTGGAGTGGTGACTACGACAATGAGCAGTTCTTC.

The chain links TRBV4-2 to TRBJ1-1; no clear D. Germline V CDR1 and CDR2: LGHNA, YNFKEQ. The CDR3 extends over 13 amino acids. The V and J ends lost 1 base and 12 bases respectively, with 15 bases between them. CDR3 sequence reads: CASSQGFQTGPFF. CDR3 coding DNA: TGTGCCAGCAGCCAAGGATTTCAGACCGGTCCTTTCTTT.

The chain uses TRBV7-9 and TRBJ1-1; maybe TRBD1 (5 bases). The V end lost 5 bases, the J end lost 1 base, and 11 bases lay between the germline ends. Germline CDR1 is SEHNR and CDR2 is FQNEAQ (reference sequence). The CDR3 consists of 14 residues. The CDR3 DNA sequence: TGTGCCAGCAGCAACCAGGGTGCGAACACTGAAGCTTTCTTT. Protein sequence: CASSNQGANTEAFF.

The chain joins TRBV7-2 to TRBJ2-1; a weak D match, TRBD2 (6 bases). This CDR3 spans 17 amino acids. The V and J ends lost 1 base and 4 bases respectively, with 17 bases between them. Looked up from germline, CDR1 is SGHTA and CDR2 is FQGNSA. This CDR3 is CASSLDNSGTYYNEQFF. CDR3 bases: TGTGCCAGCAGCTTAGATAACTCCGGGACTTATTACAATGAGCAGTTCTTC.

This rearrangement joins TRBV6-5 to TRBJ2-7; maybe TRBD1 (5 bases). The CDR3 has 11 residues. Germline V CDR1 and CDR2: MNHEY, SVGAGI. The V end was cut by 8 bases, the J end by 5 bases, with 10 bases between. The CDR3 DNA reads TGTGCCAGCGGGGCAGGCCACGAGCAGTACTTC. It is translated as CASGAGHEQYF.

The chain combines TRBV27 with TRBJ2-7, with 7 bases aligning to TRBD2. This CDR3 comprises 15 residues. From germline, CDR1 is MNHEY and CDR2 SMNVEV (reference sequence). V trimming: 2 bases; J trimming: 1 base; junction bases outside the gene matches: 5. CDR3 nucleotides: TGTGCCAGCAGTTTAGCGGGCGGGGGATCCTACGAGCAGTACTTC. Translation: CASSLAGGGSYEQYF.

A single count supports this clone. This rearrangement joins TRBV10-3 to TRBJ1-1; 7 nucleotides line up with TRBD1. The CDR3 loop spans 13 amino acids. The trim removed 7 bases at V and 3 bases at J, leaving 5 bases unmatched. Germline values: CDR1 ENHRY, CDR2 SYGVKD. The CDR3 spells CAINEGAYTEAFF. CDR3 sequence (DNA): TGTGCCATCAACGAGGGGGCTTACACTGAAGCTTTCTTT.

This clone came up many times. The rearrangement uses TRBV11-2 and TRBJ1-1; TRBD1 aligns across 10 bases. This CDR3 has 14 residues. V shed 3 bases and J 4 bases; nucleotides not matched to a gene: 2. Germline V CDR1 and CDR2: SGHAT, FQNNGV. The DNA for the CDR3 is TGTGCCAGCAGCTTGACAGGGGGCATCACTGAAGCTTTCTTT. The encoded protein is CASSLTGGITEAFF.

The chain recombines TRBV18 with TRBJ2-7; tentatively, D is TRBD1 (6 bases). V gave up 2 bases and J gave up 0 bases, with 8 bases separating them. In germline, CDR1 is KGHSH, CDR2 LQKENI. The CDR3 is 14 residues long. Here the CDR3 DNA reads TGTGCCAGCTCACCAGGGGGCAGCTCCTACGAGCAGTACTTC. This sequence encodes CASSPGGSSYEQYF.

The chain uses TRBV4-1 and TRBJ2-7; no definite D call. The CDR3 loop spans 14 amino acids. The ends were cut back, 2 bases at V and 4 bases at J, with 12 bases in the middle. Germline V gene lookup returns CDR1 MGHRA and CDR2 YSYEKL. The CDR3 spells CASSQITRVYEQYF. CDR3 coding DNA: TGCGCCAGCAGCCAAATTACTCGGGTATACGAGCAGTACTTC.

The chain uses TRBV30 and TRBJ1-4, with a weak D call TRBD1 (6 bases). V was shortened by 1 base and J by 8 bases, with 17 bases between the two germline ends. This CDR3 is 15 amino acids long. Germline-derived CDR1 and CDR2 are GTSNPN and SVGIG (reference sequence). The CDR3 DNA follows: TGTGCCTGGAGTGGTGCGTTGACAGGCGGGGAAAAACTGTTTTTT. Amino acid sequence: CAWSGALTGGEKLFF.

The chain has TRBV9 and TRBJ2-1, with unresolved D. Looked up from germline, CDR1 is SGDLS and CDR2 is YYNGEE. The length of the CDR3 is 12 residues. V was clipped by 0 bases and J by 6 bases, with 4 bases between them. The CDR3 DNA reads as TGTGCCAGCAGCGTAGGCCTCAATGAGCAGTTCTTC. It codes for CASSVGLNEQFF.

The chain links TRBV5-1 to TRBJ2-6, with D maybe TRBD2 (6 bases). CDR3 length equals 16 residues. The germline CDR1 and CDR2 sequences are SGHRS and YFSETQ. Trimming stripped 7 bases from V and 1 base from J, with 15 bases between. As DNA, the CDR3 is TGCGCCAGCTCCAGCGGGTCTACGTCTGGGGCCAACGTCCTGACTTTC. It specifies CASSSGSTSGANVLTF.

The chain's CDR3 is CASSIATLYNEQFF. DNA for the CDR3: TGTGCCAGTAGTATAGCTACCCTATACAATGAGCAGTTCTTC. The rearrangement links TRBV19 to TRBJ2-1; D gene uncertain. The length of the CDR3 is 14 residues. Germline loops: CDR1 LNHDA, CDR2 SQIVND (reference sequence). Trimming took 1 base from V and 4 from J, leaving 8 bases between them.

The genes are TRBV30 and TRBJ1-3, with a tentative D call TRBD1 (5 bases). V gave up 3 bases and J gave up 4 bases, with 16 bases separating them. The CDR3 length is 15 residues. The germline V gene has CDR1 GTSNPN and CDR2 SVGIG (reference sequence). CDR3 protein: CAWREGRGIGNTIYF. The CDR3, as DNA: TGTGCCTGGAGGGAGGGACGGGGTATCGGAAACACCATATATTTT.

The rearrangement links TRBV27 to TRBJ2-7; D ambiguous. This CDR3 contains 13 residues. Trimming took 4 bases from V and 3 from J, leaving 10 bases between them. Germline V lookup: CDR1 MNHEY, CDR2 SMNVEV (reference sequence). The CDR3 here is CASSYRVNYEQYF. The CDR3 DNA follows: TGTGCCAGCAGTTACCGGGTGAACTACGAGCAGTACTTC.

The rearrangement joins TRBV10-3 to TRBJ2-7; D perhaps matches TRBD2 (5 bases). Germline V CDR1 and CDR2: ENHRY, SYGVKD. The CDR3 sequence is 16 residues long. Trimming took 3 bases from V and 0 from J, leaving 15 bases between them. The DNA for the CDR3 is TGTGCCATCAGTGATCGTGGGAAGCGGAACTCCTACGAGCAGTACTTC. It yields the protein CAISDRGKRNSYEQYF.

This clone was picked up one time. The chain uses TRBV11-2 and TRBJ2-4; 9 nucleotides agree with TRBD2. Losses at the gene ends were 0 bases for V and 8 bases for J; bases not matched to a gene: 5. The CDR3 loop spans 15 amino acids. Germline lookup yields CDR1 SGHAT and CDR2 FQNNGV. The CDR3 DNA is TGTGCCAGCAGCTTAGACCCGGGACTAGCACACATTCAGTACTTC. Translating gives CASSLDPGLAHIQYF.

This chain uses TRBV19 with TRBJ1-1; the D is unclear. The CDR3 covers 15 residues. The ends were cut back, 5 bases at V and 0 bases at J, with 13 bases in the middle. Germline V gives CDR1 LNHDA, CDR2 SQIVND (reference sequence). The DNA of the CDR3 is TGTGCCAGTAGTCCGACCGAAATCATGAACACTGAAGCTTTCTTT. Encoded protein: CASSPTEIMNTEAFF. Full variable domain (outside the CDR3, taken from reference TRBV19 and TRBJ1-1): DGGITQSPKYLFRKEGQNVTLSCEQNLNHDAMYWYRQDPGQGLRLIYYSQIVNDFQKGDIAEGYSVSREKKESFPLTVTSAQKNPTAFYLCASSPTEIMNTEAFFGQGTRLTVV.

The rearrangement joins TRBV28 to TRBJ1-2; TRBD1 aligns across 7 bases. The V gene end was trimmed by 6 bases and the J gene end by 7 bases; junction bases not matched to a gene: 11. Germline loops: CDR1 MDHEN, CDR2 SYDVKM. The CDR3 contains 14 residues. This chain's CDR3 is CASSPNRGLGGYTF. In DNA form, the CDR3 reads TGTGCCAGCAGCCCAAACAGGGGCTTGGGTGGCTACACCTTC.

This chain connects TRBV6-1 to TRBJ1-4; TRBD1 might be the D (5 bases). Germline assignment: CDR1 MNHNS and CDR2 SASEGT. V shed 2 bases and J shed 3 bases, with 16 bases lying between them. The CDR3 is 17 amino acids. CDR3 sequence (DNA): TGTGCCAGCAGTGAAACCGCTTTCGGGGGGGCTAATGAAAAACTGTTTTTT. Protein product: CASSETAFGGANEKLFF.

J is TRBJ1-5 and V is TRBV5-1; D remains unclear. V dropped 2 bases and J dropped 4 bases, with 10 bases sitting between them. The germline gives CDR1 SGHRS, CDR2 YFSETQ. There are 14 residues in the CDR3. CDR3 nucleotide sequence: TGCGCCAGCAGCTTTGACGGACTTAATCAGCCCCAGCATTTT. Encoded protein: CASSFDGLNQPQHF. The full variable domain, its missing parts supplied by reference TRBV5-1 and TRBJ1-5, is KAGVTQTPRYLIKTRGQQVTLSCSPISGHRSVSWYQQTPGQGLQFLFEYFSETQRNKGNFPGRFSGRQFSNSRSEMNVSTLELGDSALYLCASSFDGLNQPQHFGDGTRLSIL.

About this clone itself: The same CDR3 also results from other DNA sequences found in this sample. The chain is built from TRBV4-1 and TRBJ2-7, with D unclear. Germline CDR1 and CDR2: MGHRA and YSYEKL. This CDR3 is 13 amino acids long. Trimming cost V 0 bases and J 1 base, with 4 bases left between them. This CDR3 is CASSQERSYEQYF. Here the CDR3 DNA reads TGCGCCAGCAGCCAAGAGAGGTCCTACGAGCAGTACTTC.

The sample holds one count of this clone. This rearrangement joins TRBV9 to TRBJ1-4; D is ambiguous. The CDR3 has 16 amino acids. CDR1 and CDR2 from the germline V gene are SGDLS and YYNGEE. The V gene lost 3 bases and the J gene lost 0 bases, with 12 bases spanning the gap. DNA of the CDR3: TGTGCCAGCAGCGCGGCAGACTTTTCAACTAATGAAAAACTGTTTTTT. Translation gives CASSAADFSTNEKLFF.